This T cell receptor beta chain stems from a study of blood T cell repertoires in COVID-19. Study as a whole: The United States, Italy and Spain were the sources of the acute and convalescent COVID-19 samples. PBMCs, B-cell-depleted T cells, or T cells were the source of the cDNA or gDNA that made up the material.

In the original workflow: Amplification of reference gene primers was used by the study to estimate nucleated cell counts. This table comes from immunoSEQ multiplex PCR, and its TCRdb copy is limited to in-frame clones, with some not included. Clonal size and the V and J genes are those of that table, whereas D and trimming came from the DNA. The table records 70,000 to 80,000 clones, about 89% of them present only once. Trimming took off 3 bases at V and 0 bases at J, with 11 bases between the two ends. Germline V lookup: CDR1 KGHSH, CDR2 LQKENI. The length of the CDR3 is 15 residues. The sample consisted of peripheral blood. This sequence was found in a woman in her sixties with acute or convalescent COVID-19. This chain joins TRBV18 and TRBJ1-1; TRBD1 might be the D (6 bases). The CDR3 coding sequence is TGTGCCAGCTCACCTGCAGGGGTTCTGAACACTGAAGCTTTCTTT. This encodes CASSPAGVLNTEAFF.